A single sample is the source of the 8 T cell receptor beta chains below, sequenced in a study of cytomegalovirus exposure and HLA in healthy donors (TCRdb year 2017). Receptors were amplified or captured by the immunoSEQ multiplex PCR assay. The multiplex PCR relied on a mix of 60 forward primers for TCR Vbeta segments and 13 reverse primers for TCR Jbeta segments. TCRdb obtained this table from immuneACCESS and retained in-frame rearrangements with V and J assigned. These tables miss some clones; where compared with another copy, unresolved V genes account for less than half of the shortfall, and the remainder is unexplained. Within this sample are about 190,000 clones, with roughly four fifths of them counted one time only. The ten largest clones capture around 2.2% of the sample. The sample consisted of PBMCs. All receptors derive from a woman under 30 in good health and CMV-seropositive.

This chain uses TRBV14 with TRBJ1-3; tentative D call: TRBD1 (5 bases). Germline values: CDR1 SGHDN, CDR2 FVKESK. V was pared by 4 bases and J by 0 bases, with 10 bases between. The CDR3 spans 15 residues. This CDR3 is CASSPQGYSGNTIYF. The CDR3 DNA follows: TGTGCCAGCAGCCCGCAGGGATACTCTGGAAACACCATATATTTT.

This chain joins TRBV6-4 and TRBJ2-1; 8 bases are a match to TRBD2. CDR3 length equals 15 residues. Trimming cost V 3 bases and J 4 bases; bases outside gene matches: 5. Germline-derived CDR1 and CDR2 are MRHNA and SNTAGT. The CDR3 protein is CASSESGGLYNEQFF. The CDR3 coding sequence is TGTGCCAGCAGTGAAAGCGGGGGCCTGTACAATGAGCAGTTCTTC.

V is TRBV6-1 and J is TRBJ2-3, with a tentative D call TRBD1 (5 bases). The CDR3 has 14 amino acids. V was trimmed by 8 bases and J by 3 bases, leaving 15 bases between them. Germline V CDR1 and CDR2: MNHNS, SASEGT. The CDR3 DNA reads TGTGCCAGCTCCTGGGGCGGTCCAACAGATACGCAGTATTTT. It translates to CASSWGGPTDTQYF.

This chain links TRBV9 with TRBJ1-5; the match to TRBD1 covers 8 bases. Germline values: CDR1 SGDLS, CDR2 YYNGEE. The CDR3 covers 18 residues. V trimming: 0 bases; J trimming: 9 bases; junction bases outside the gene matches: 17. CDR3 loop: CASSVVHNPDRERLPQHF. The CDR3 DNA reads as TGTGCCAGCAGCGTAGTGCATAATCCGGACAGGGAGCGACTGCCCCAGCATTTT.

This clone was seen only once. The genes are TRBV5-4 and TRBJ1-2; the match to TRBD1 covers 8 bases. Trimming removed 4 bases from V and 8 bases from J; junction bases left unmatched: 10. The CDR3 runs 14 residues. Per germline, CDR1 SGHNT and CDR2 YYREEE (reference sequence). In nucleotides, the CDR3 is TGTGCCAGCAGCCTGGGACAGGTTTTTGTCGGCTACACCTTC. Protein sequence: CASSLGQVFVGYTF.

The chain links TRBV7-2 to TRBJ2-1, with 11 bases aligning to TRBD1. CDR1 is SGHTA and CDR2 is FQGNSA in the germline V gene. The V gene end was trimmed by 6 bases and the J gene end by 9 bases; junction bases not matched to a gene: 16. This CDR3 contains 17 residues. The CDR3 is CASRGPPGQGVWGEQFF. The CDR3 nucleotides read TGTGCCAGCAGGGGGCCACCGGGACAGGGGGTCTGGGGTGAGCAGTTCTTC.

V usage is TRBV27 and J usage is TRBJ1-1; possibly TRBD1 for D (6 bases). V lost 5 bases and J 3 bases, leaving 13 bases between the germline ends. This CDR3 comprises 14 residues. Germline loops: CDR1 MNHEY, CDR2 SMNVEV (reference sequence). CDR3 sequence: CASSVFRGYTEAFF. CDR3 sequence (DNA): TGTGCCAGCAGTGTATTCAGGGGATACACTGAAGCTTTCTTT.

The J gene is TRBJ2-1, the V gene TRBV4-1, with 7 nucleotides matching TRBD1. V trimming: 6 bases; J trimming: 7 bases; junction bases outside the gene matches: 21. From germline, CDR1 is MGHRA and CDR2 YSYEKL. The CDR3 covers 18 residues. The CDR3 reads CASRNPGTAREVRNEQFF. Here the CDR3 DNA reads TGCGCCAGCAGGAACCCCGGGACAGCCCGGGAAGTTCGGAATGAGCAGTTCTTC.